This T cell receptor (beta chain) appears in the sequencing data of a study of blood T cells in healthy people across ages. Study observations and caveats: The study found more naive CD4+ cells and higher diversity in long-lived than aged donors. The lack of PBMC sorting stopped any conclusive naive versus antigen-experienced comparison. Naive T cell percentage showed a strong correlation with the diversity of TCR beta. The study lacked donor CMV status, which possibly confounded expanded clonotype changes.

Using a J-beta primer mix together with a sample-barcoded 5' primer, a second PCR was run for roughly 7 to 12 cycles. In TCRdb, the 5' RACE reads were re-called with MiXCR into one record per CDR3 protein. The repertoire consists of about 1.5 million distinct CDR3 sequences, with approximately 42% occurring once and the leading ten covering more than 4%. In its sample, this clonotype was seen a few times. The antigen is not known. Sample: blood. This sequence was found in a woman aged 18-30 years in good health.

DNA for the CDR3: TGTGCCAGCAGCGTGGATGGGAACACCGGGGAGCTGTTTTTT. Translation: CASSVDGNTGELFF. This chain connects TRBV9 to TRBJ2-2; no firm D call. This CDR3 contains 14 residues. Looked up from germline, CDR1 is SGDLS and CDR2 is YYNGEE. V was pared by 2 bases and J by 1 base, with 6 bases between.